The T cell receptor beta chain described here comes from a study of blood T cell repertoires in COVID-19. Study information: The United States, Italy and Spain were the sources of the acute and convalescent COVID-19 samples. Nucleic acid was either cDNA or gDNA, and it came from T cells, B-cell-depleted T cells, or PBMCs.

As processed by the authors: Using reference gene primer amplification, nucleated cell counts were estimated. Sequenced by immunoSEQ multiplex PCR; TCRdb stores in-frame clones only, minus some. V, J and clone size were drawn from that table, and D and trimming were deduced from the DNA. The sample has fewer than 250,000 clones, about 88% seen once. The CDR3 runs 15 residues. V was clipped by 4 bases and J by 3 bases, with 16 bases between them. CDR1 and CDR2 (germline): LNHDA, SQIVND (reference sequence). The TCR originated in a man between 70 and 80 years old with acute or convalescent COVID-19. The chain employs TRBV19 and TRBJ2-7; D possibly corresponds to TRBD1 (6 bases). Sequenced material: peripheral blood. CDR3 residues: CASSRWAGAGYEQYF. The CDR3 nucleotides read TGTGCCAGTAGTAGATGGGCAGGGGCGGGCTACGAGCAGTACTTC.